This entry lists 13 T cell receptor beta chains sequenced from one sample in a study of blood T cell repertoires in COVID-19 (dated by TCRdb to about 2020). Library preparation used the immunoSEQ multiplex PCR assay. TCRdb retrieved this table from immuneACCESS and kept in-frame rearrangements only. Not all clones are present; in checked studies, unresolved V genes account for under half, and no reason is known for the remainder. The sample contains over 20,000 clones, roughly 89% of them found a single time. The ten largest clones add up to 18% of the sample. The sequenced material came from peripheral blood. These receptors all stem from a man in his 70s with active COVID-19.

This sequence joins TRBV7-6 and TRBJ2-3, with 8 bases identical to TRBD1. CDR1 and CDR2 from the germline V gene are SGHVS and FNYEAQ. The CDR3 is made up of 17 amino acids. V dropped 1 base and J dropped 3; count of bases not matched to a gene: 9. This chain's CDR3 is CASSLGGARGPTDTQYF. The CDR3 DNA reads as TGTGCCAGCAGCTTAGGAGGTGCCAGGGGGCCGACAGATACGCAGTATTTT.

Here the CDR3 reads CASSLWDRVVRSDTEAFF. For the CDR3, the DNA is TGTGCCAGCAGCTTATGGGACAGGGTAGTAAGATCGGACACTGAAGCTTTCTTT. The chain recombines TRBV5-6 with TRBJ1-1; 9 bases map to TRBD1. The CDR3 runs 18 residues. Trimming removed 2 bases from V and 3 bases from J; junction bases left unmatched: 14. CDR1 is SGHDT and CDR2 is YYEEEE in the germline V gene.

In nucleotides, the CDR3 is TGTGCCAGCAGTTCGGACAAGGATCAGCCCCAGCATTTT. Protein sequence: CASSSDKDQPQHF. The chain combines TRBV6-5 with TRBJ1-5; D may be TRBD1 (5 bases). Germline CDR1 and CDR2: MNHEY and SVGAGI. Trimming removed 4 bases from V and 5 bases from J, with 9 bases in between. This CDR3 contains 13 residues.

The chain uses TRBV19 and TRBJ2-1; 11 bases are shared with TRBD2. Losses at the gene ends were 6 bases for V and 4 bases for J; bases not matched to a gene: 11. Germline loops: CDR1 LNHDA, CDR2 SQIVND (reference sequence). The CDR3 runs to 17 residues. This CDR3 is CASSRSGRARAYNEQFF. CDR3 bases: TGTGCCAGTAGCCGTAGCGGGAGGGCCCGGGCTTACAATGAGCAGTTCTTC.

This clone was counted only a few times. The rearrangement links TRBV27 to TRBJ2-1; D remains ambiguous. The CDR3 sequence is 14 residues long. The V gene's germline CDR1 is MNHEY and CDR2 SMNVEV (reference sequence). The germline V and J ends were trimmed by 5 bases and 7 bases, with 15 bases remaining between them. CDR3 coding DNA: TGTGCCAGCAGTCGTAGCCCCCCCGGGAATGAGCAGTTCTTC. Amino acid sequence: CASSRSPPGNEQFF.

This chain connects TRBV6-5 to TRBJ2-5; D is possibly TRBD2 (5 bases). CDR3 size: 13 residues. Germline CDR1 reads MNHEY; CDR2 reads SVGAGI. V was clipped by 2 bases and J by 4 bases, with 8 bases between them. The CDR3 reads CASSYIRGETQYF. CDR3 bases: TGTGCCAGCAGTTACATACGGGGAGAGACCCAGTACTTC.

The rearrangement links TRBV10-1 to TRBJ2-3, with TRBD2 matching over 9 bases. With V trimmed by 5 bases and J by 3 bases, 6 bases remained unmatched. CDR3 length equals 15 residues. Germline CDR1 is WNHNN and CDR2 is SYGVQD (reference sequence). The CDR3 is CASSNSGRETDTQYF. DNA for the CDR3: TGCGCCAGCAGTAATAGCGGGAGAGAGACAGATACGCAGTATTTT.

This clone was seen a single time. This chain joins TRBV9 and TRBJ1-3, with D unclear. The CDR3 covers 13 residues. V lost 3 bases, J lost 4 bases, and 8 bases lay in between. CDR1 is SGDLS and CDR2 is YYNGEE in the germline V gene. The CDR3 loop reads CASSGALGNTIYF. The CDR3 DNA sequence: TGTGCCAGCAGCGGCGCGTTGGGAAACACCATATATTTT.

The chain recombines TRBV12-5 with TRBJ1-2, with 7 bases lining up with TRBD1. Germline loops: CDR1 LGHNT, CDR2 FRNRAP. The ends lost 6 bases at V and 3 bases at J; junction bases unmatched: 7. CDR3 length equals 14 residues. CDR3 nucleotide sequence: TGTGCTAGTGGCCAAGAGGGGGCCTACTATGGCTACACCTTC. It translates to CASGQEGAYYGYTF.

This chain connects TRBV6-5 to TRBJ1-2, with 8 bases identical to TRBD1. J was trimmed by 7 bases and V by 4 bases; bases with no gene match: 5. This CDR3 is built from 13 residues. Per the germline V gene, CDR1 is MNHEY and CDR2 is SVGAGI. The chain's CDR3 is CASSSVTGGGYTF. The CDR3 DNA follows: TGTGCCAGCAGTTCCGTAACAGGGGGTGGCTACACCTTC.

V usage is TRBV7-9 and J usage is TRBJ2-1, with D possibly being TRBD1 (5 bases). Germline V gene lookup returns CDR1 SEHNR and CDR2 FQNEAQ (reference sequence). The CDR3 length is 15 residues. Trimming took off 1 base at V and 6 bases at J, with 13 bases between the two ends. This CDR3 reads CASSLGPGSVNEQFF. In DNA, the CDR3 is TGTGCCAGCAGCTTAGGTCCAGGGTCAGTCAATGAGCAGTTCTTC.

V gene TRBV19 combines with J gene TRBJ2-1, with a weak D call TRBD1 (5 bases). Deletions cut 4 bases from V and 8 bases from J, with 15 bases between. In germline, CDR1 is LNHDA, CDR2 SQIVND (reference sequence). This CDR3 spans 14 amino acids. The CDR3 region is CASSKAAGYDEQFF. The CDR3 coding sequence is TGTGCCAGTAGTAAGGCGGCAGGGTACGATGAGCAGTTCTTC.

DNA for the CDR3: TGTGCCAGTAGTATACAGGGACAGAGTTCACCCCTCCACTTT. Translating it yields CASSIQGQSSPLHF. The chain links TRBV19 to TRBJ1-6; 7 bases fit TRBD1. This CDR3 spans 14 amino acids. The V gene's germline CDR1 is LNHDA and CDR2 SQIVND (reference sequence). V shed 2 bases and J 9 bases; nucleotides not matched to a gene: 4. Full variable domain (missing parts from reference TRBV19 and TRBJ1-6): DGGITQSPKYLFRKEGQNVTLSCEQNLNHDAMYWYRQDPGQGLRLIYYSQIVNDFQKGDIAEGYSVSREKKESFPLTVTSAQKNPTAFYLCASSIQGQSSPLHFGNGTRLTVT.